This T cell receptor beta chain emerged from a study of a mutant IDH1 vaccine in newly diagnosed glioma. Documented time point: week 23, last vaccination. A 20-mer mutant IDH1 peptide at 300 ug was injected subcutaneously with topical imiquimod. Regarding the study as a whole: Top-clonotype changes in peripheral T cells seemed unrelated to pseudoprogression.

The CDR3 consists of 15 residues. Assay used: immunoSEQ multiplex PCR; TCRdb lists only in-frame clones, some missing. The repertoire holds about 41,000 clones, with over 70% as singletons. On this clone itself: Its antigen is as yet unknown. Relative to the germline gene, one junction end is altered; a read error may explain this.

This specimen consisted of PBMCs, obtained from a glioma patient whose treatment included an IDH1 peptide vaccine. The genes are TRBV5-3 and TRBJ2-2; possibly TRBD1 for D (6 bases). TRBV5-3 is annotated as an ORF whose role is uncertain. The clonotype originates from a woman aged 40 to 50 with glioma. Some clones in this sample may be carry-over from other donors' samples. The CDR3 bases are TGTGCCAGCAGCTTGCCAGGGGTCGGAGGCGGGGAGCTGTTTTTT. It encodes CASSLPGVGGGELFF.